Below are 13 T cell receptor beta chains sequenced from a single sample in a study of patients and donors after allogeneic stem cell transplantation. Each CDR3 protein gets one entry after TCRdb re-called the RT-PCR reads with MiXCR. Among about a million distinct CDR3 sequences listed, 18% were seen once. Sequencing was performed on blood, either unsorted or a sorted T cell fraction (not recorded which). The receptors were sampled from a human donor who was either an allogeneic HSCT recipient or a stem cell or donor lymphocyte infusion donor (not recorded which). It is not recorded whose cells these are; they may come from a transplant donor.

The V and J genes are TRBV30 and TRBJ1-2; D not resolved. V lost 3 bases, J lost 6 bases, and 8 bases lay in between. The length of the CDR3 is 11 residues. Germline V gene lookup returns CDR1 GTSNPN and CDR2 SVGIG (reference sequence). The CDR3 coding sequence is TGTGCCTGGAGGGATACGGATGGCTACACCTTC. Translating gives CAWRDTDGYTF.

This clonotype occurred a few times. The CDR3 region has the DNA TGTGCCAGCCAGCGGGAGGCGGGGGGGGAGCTGTTTTTT. Amino acids: CASQREAGGELFF. This chain connects TRBV12-3 or TRBV12-4 to TRBJ2-2; TRBD2 aligns across 9 bases. This CDR3 has 13 residues. V trimming: 8 bases; J trimming: 8 bases; junction bases outside the gene matches: 6.

The chain is built from TRBV27 and TRBJ1-2; 9 positions agree with TRBD1. Germline V CDR1 and CDR2: MNHEY, SMNVEV (reference sequence). The V gene end was trimmed by 6 bases and the J gene end by 6 bases; junction bases not matched to a gene: 5. There are 13 residues in the CDR3. The CDR3 here is CASRPTGGDGYTF. CDR3 in DNA: TGTGCCAGCAGGCCGACAGGGGGTGATGGCTACACCTTC.

The chain carries TRBV29-1 and TRBJ2-7, with D perhaps matching TRBD1 or TRBD2 (5 bases each). V was shortened by 6 bases and J by 7 bases, with 13 bases between the two germline ends. The CDR3 runs to 11 residues. Germline V lookup: CDR1 SQVTM, CDR2 ANQGSEA. In nucleotides, the CDR3 is TGCAGCGTCGGGACCCGCTGGGAGCAGTACTTC. It specifies CSVGTRWEQYF.

This clonotype was counted a few times. V and J are TRBV11-2 and TRBJ2-2, with a weak D call TRBD2 (6 bases). Trimming stripped 5 bases from V and 4 bases from J, with 14 bases between. The CDR3 totals 15 residues. CDR1 and CDR2 (germline): SGHAT, FQNNGV. The CDR3 region has the DNA TGTGCCAGCAGCCCCCTGAGCGGGTTCACCGGGGAGCTGTTTTTT. Translation gives CASSPLSGFTGELFF.

This clonotype occurred once. The chain recombines TRBV7-9 with TRBJ2-2; D call uncertain. The CDR3 spans 13 residues. Trimming removed 6 bases from V and 3 bases from J, with 8 bases in between. Per germline, CDR1 SEHNR and CDR2 FQNEAQ (reference sequence). The CDR3 loop reads CASRPTDTGELFF. The CDR3 DNA reads as TGTGCCAGCAGGCCGACGGACACCGGGGAGCTGTTTTTT.

The J gene is TRBJ2-2, the V gene TRBV24-1; D is uncertain. The V gene's germline CDR1 is KGHDR and CDR2 SFDVKD. V was shortened by 1 base and J by 7 bases, with 6 bases between the two germline ends. This CDR3 is built from 13 residues. The chain's CDR3 is CATSDFGGGELFF. CDR3 DNA: TGTGCCACCAGTGATTTCGGCGGCGGGGAGCTGTTTTTT.

This clonotype turned up a few times. The gene calls are TRBV20-1 and TRBJ1-6, with D perhaps TRBD1 (5 bases). This CDR3 region has 13 residues. The germline V gene encodes CDR1 DFQATT and CDR2 SNEGSKA (reference sequence). V was trimmed by 0 bases and J by 12 bases, leaving 12 bases between them. CDR3 protein: CSARDLFRGPLHF. The CDR3 DNA is TGCAGTGCTAGAGATTTATTTAGGGGACCCCTCCACTTT.

This clonotype was detected ten times or more. The genes are TRBV12-3 or TRBV12-4 and TRBJ1-1; 7 nucleotides match TRBD1. The CDR3 length is 14 residues. The trim removed 3 bases at V and 0 bases at J, leaving 1 base unmatched. The CDR3 DNA reads as TGTGCCAGCAGTTTCGGACAGGTGAACACTGAAGCTTTCTTT. Translation: CASSFGQVNTEAFF.

This chain connects TRBV19 to TRBJ1-6; D remains ambiguous. The V gene lost 0 bases and the J gene lost 14 bases, with 14 bases spanning the gap. The CDR3 covers 14 residues. The germline V gene has CDR1 LNHDA and CDR2 SQIVND (reference sequence). CDR3 protein: CASSIDRATRALHF. The CDR3 DNA reads TGTGCCAGTAGTATAGATCGGGCCACGAGGGCCCTCCACTTT.

There are a few counts of this clonotype. CDR3 coding DNA: TGCAGCGTTCGGGCGGGCCAAGAGACCCAGTACTTC. It specifies CSVRAGQETQYF. This chain uses TRBV29-1 with TRBJ2-5; D might be TRBD2 (5 bases). The CDR3 consists of 12 residues. The V and J ends lost 5 bases and 1 base respectively, with 8 bases between them. Germline-derived CDR1 and CDR2 are SQVTM and ANQGSEA.

This clonotype came up many times. V usage is TRBV5-8 and J usage is TRBJ1-1, with 10 bases that match TRBD1. V was clipped by 3 bases and J by 4 bases; unmatched bases: 0. Germline assignment: CDR1 SGHTS and CDR2 YDEGEE. The CDR3 consists of 13 residues. CDR3 sequence: CASSWTGGTEAFF. The CDR3, as DNA: TGTGCCAGCAGCTGGACAGGGGGCACTGAAGCTTTCTTT. Variable domain in full (rest from reference TRBV5-8 and TRBJ1-1): EAGVTQSPTHLIKTRGQQATLRCSPISGHTSVYWYQQALGLGLQFLLWYDEGEERNRGNFPPRFSGRQFPNYSSELNVNALELEDSALYLCASSWTGGTEAFFGQGTRLTVV.

Worth noting for this clonotype: One end of the junction is discordant with germline, which a read error may explain. The chain uses TRBV6-2 or TRBV6-3 and TRBJ1-2, with a possible D match to TRBD1 (6 bases). The germline V gene has CDR1 MNHEY and CDR2 SVGEGT. The CDR3 spans 11 residues. The CDR3 protein is CASSYRWDTAF. The CDR3 bases are TGTGCCAGCAGCTACAGGTGGGACACGGCCTTC.